The clone carrying this TCR beta chain was observed a handful of times. The target antigen is unknown. Among the donors, all were Caucasian adults who lived in Nashville, Tennessee. Data came from immunoSEQ multiplex PCR; TCRdb stores just in-frame clones and leaves some out. The table shows roughly 2,500,000 clones, with roughly 93% occurring only once. The entry originates in a study of shared clonotypes between healthy human individuals. Turning to the study itself: CD8 memory received one plate per donor, CD8 naive two, CD4 memory three and CD4 naive three. General study points: Donor scarcity curtailed the genetic and exposure-history diversity represented herein. The four-donor shared clonotypes exceeded non-shared clonotypes in generation probability, with non-shared ones scoring lower.

Germline CDR1 SEHNR, CDR2 FQNEAQ (reference sequence). Trimming removed 1 base from V and 8 bases from J, with 8 bases in between. This CDR3 is 12 amino acids long. The sample comprised naive CD4+ T cells from PBMCs. Subset denoted: CD45RA+ positively selected. The chain is built from TRBV7-9 and TRBJ1-1, with D unclear. The source of this sequence is a man aged 18 to 35 in good health. Some clones in this sample may be carry-over from other donors' samples. The CDR3 DNA is TGTGCCAGCAGCTTAGGCCCTGGGGAAGCTTTCTTT. Translation: CASSLGPGEAFF.